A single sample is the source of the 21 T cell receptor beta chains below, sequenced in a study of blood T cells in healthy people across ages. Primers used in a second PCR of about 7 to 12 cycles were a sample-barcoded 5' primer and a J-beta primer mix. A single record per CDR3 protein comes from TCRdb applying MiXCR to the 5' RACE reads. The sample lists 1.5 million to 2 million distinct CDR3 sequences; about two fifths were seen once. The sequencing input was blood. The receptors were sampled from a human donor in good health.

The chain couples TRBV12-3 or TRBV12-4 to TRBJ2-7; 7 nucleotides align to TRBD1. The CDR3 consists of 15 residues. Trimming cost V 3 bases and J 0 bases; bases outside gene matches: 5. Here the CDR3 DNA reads TGTGCCAGCAGTTTTCGACAGGGAAACTCCTACGAGCAGTACTTC. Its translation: CASSFRQGNSYEQYF.

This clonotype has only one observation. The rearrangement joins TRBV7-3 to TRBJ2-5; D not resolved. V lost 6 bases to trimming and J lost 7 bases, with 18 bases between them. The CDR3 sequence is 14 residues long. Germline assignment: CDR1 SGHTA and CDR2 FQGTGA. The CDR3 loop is CASSPEESFGTQYF. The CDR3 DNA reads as TGTGCCAGCAGTCCAGAAGAGTCCTTTGGGACCCAGTACTTC.

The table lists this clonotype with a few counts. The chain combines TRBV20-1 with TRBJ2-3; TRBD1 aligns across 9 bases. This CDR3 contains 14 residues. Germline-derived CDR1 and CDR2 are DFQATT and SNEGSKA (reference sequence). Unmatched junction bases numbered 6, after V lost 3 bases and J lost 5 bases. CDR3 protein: CSASRQGEGDTQYF. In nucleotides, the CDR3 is TGCAGTGCTAGCCGACAGGGGGAAGGAGATACGCAGTATTTT.

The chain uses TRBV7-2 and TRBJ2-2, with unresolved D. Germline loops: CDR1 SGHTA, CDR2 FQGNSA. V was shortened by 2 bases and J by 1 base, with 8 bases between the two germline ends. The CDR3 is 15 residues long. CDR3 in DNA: TGTGCCAGCAGCTTAATCGGCAGGAACACCGGGGAGCTGTTTTTT. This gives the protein CASSLIGRNTGELFF.

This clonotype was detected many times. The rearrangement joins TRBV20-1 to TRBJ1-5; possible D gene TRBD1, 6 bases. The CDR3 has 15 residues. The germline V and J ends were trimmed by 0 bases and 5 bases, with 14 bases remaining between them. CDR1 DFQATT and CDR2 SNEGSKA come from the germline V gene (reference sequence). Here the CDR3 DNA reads TGCAGTGCTAGAGATTTCCGGGACACTGATCAGCCCCAGCATTTT. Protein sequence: CSARDFRDTDQPQHF.

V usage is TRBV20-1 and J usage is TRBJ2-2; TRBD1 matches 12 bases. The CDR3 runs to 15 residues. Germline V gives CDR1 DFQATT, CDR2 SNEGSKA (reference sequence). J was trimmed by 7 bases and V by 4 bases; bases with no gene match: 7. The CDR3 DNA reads TGCAGTGCTATAACCGGGACAGGGGGCGGCGGGGAGCTGTTTTTT. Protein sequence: CSAITGTGGGGELFF.

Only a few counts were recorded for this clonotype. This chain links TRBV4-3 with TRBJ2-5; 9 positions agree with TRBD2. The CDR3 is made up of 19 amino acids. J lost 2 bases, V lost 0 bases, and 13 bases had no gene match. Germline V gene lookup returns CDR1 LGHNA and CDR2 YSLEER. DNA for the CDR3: TGCGCCAGCAGCCAAGATACAGCGGGGGGCGGATGGTATCAAGAGACCCAGTACTTC. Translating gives CASSQDTAGGGWYQETQYF.

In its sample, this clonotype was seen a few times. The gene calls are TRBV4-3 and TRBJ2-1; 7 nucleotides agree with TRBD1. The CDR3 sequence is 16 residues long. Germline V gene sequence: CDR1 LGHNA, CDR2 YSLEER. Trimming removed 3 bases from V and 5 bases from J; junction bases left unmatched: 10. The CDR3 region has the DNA TGCGCCAGCAGCCACCTGGGACAGCGGAAGGACAATGAGCAGTTCTTC. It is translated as CASSHLGQRKDNEQFF.

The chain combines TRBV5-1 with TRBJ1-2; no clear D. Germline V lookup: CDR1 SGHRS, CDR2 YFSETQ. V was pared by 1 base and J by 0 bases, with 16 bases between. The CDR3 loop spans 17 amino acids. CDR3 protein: CASSLYGIGHSNYGYTF. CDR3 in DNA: TGCGCCAGCAGCTTGTATGGCATCGGGCACTCTAACTATGGCTACACCTTC.

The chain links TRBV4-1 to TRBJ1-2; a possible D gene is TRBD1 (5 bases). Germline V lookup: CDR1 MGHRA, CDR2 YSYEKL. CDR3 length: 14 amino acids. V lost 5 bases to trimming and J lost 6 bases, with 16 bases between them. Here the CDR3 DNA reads TGCGCCAGCAGCTATAGGTCCAGGGCGGATGGCTACACCTTC. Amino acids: CASSYRSRADGYTF.

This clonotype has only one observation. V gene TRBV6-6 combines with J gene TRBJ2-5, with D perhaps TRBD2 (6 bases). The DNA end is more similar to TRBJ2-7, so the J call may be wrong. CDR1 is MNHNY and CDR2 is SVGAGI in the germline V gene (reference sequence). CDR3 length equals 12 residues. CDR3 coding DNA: TGTGCCAGCTGTCCCGGGGGATACGAGCAGTACTTC. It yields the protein CASCPGGYEQYF.

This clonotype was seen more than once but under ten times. The CDR3 coding sequence is TGCAGTGCTCCACGGTGGCACAGGGGGAACACTGAAGCTTTCTTT. It is translated as CSAPRWHRGNTEAFF. This sequence joins TRBV20-1 and TRBJ1-1; 7 bases map to TRBD1. The length of the CDR3 is 15 residues. Germline CDR1 DFQATT, CDR2 SNEGSKA (reference sequence). Trimming took 5 bases from V and 1 from J; bases not matched to a gene: 10.

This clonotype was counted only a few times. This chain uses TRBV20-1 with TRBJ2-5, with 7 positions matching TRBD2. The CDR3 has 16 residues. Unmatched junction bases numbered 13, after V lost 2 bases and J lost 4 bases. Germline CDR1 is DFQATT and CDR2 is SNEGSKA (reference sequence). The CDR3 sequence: CSARLLGRGSVETQYF. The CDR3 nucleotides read TGCAGTGCTAGACTTTTAGGGCGGGGGTCTGTAGAGACCCAGTACTTC.

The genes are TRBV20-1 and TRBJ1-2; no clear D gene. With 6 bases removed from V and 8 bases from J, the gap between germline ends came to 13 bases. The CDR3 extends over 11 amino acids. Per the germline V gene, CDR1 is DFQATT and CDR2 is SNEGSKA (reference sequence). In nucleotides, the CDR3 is TGCAGTGCAAGGGTCCTAAAGGGCTACACCTTC. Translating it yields CSARVLKGYTF.

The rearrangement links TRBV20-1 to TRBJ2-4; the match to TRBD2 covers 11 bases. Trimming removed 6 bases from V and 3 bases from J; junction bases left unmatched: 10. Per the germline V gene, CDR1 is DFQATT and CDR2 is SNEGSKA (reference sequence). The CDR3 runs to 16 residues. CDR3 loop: CSAGGLAGGVKNIQYF. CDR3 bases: TGCAGTGCGGGTGGGCTAGCGGGGGGTGTCAAAAACATTCAGTACTTC.

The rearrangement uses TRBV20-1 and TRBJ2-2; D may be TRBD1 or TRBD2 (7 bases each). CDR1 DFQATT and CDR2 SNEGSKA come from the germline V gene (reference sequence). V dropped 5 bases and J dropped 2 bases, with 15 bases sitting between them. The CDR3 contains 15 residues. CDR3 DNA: TGCAGTGCTCAGGGGGGGGCCCCAAACACCGGGGAGCTGTTTTTT. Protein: CSAQGGAPNTGELFF.

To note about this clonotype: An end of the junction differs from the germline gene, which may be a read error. The CDR3 region is CACSLVTGNFNTEAFF. In DNA form, the CDR3 reads TGTGCCTGCAGTTTAGTGACAGGCAATTTTAACACTGAAGCTTTCTTT. The chain is built from TRBV27 and TRBJ1-1; D perhaps matches TRBD1 (6 bases). CDR1 and CDR2 (germline): MNHEY, SMNVEV (reference sequence). This CDR3 has 16 residues.

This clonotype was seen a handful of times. CDR3 nucleotides: TGCGCCAGCAGCGTAGGGGACCAACCTGAATATGGCTACACCTTC. The encoded protein is CASSVGDQPEYGYTF. The gene calls are TRBV5-1 and TRBJ1-2; the D gene is possibly TRBD1 (5 bases). V lost 4 bases and J 5 bases, leaving 18 bases between the germline ends. The CDR3 sequence is 15 residues long. Germline CDR1 and CDR2: SGHRS and YFSETQ.

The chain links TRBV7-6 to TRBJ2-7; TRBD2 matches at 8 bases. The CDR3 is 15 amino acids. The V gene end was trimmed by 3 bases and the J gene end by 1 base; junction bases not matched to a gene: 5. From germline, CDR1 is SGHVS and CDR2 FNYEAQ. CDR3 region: CASSFRPGGSYEQYF. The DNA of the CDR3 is TGTGCCAGCAGCTTTCGGCCGGGAGGGTCCTACGAGCAGTACTTC.

The CDR3 is CASSVVTSDTQYF. The CDR3 DNA is TGTGCCAGCAGCGTAGTAACTTCAGATACGCAGTATTTT. V and J are TRBV9 and TRBJ2-3; D gene uncertain. The V end lost 0 bases, the J end lost 4 bases, and 6 bases lay between the germline ends. The CDR3 extends over 13 amino acids. Germline loops: CDR1 SGDLS, CDR2 YYNGEE.

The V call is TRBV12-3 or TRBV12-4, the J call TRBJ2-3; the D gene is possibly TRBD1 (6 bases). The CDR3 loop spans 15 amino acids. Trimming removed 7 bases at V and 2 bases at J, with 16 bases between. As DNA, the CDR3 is TGTGCCAGCATCCGCGGACAGCCTGCCACAGATACGCAGTATTTT. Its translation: CASIRGQPATDTQYF.